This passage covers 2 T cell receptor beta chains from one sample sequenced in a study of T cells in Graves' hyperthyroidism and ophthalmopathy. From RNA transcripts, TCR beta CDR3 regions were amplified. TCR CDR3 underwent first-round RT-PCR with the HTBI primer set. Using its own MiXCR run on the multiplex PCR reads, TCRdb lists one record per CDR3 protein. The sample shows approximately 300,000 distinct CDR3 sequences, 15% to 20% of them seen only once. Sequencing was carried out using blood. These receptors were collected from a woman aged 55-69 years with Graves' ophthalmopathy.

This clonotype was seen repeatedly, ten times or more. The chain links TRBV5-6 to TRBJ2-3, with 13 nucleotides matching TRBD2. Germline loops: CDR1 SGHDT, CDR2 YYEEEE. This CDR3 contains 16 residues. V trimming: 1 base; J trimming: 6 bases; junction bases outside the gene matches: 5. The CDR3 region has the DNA TGTGCCAGCAGCTTGCGGCGACTAGCGGGAGGTGATACGCAGTATTTT. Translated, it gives CASSLRRLAGGDTQYF.

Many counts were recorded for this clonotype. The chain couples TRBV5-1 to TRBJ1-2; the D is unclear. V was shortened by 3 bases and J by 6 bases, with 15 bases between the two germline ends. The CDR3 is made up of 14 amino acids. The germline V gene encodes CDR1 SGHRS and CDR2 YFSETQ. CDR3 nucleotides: TGCGCCAGCAGCTCCCCGCCAGACTTCAATGGCTACACCTTC. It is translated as CASSSPPDFNGYTF.